Shown below are 10 T cell receptor beta chains from a single sample sequenced in a study of blood T cell repertoires in COVID-19. Sequencing used immunoSEQ multiplex PCR; TCRdb keeps in-frame clones, though not all of them. Of just over 250,000 clones in the sample, about 86% were seen once. Sequenced input: PBMCs or T cells enriched from blood (not recorded which). The receptors derive from a man between 25 and 39 years old with acute COVID-19.

The rearrangement links TRBV27 to TRBJ2-1; D possibly corresponds to TRBD2 (5 bases). V lost 5 bases and J lost 0, with 11 bases in between. Germline CDR1 is MNHEY and CDR2 is SMNVEV (reference sequence). The CDR3 totals 15 residues. The CDR3 DNA is TGTGCCAGCAGTCCCGACTACAGCTCCTACAATGAGCAGTTCTTC. It specifies CASSPDYSSYNEQFF.

This rearrangement joins TRBV7-9 to TRBJ2-1; TRBD1 matches at 9 bases. The germline V gene has CDR1 SEHNR and CDR2 FQNEAQ (reference sequence). This CDR3 has 17 residues. J gave up 3 bases and V 5 bases, and 11 bases lay outside the gene matches. CDR3 residues: CASSPRTGEDHYNEQFF. For the CDR3, the DNA is TGTGCCAGCAGCCCACGGACAGGGGAAGACCACTACAATGAGCAGTTCTTC.

CDR3 protein: CASGGTGGSPLHF. CDR3 nucleotides: TGTGCCAGCGGTGGGACAGGGGGTTCACCCCTCCACTTT. The rearrangement uses TRBV9 and TRBJ1-6; 11 nucleotides line up with TRBD1. CDR1 and CDR2 (germline): SGDLS, YYNGEE. The CDR3 has 13 amino acids. V lost 7 bases and J lost 9; bases outside the gene matches: 3.

The chain links TRBV27 to TRBJ2-3, with a tentative D call TRBD1 (5 bases). V lost 7 bases and J 4 bases, leaving 6 bases between the germline ends. The CDR3 consists of 11 residues. Per germline, CDR1 MNHEY and CDR2 SMNVEV (reference sequence). The CDR3 DNA reads TGTGCCAGCAAGGGGCCAGATACGCAGTATTTT. It translates to CASKGPDTQYF.

The chain recombines TRBV11-2 with TRBJ2-3; 9 nucleotides align to TRBD2. This CDR3 is built from 18 residues. Looked up from germline, CDR1 is SGHAT and CDR2 is FQNNGV. Losses at the gene ends were 5 bases for V and 0 bases for J; bases not matched to a gene: 12. The CDR3 bases are TGTGCCAGCAGCCCTTCGCTAGCGGGAACCAGGAGCACAGATACGCAGTATTTT. This codes for CASSPSLAGTRSTDTQYF.

The V call is TRBV28, the J call TRBJ2-7; 10 bases align to TRBD2. This CDR3 has 14 amino acids. Germline loops: CDR1 MDHEN, CDR2 SYDVKM. The ends lost 5 bases at V and 6 bases at J; junction bases unmatched: 7. As DNA, the CDR3 is TGTGCCAGCAGTCCCGCTAGCGGGGGAAGCGAGCAGTACGTC. This sequence encodes CASSPASGGSEQYV.

In its sample, this clone was seen once. This chain uses TRBV28 with TRBJ1-1, with D tentatively TRBD1 (6 bases). CDR1 and CDR2 from the germline V gene are MDHEN and SYDVKM. The CDR3 is 14 residues long. Trimming removed 7 bases at V and 2 bases at J, with 14 bases between. CDR3 DNA: TGTGCCAGCATTCCTCCGGACAGAAACACTGAAGCTTTCTTT. It encodes CASIPPDRNTEAFF.

The chain recombines TRBV3-1 (or the pseudogene TRBV3-2) with TRBJ1-6; D call uncertain. Trimming removed 0 bases from V and 9 bases from J, with 12 bases in between. CDR3 length equals 15 residues. Germline-derived CDR1 and CDR2 are LGHDT and YNNKEL (reference sequence). DNA for the CDR3: TGTGCCAGCAGCCAAGATTCGGGTTTTGGTTCACCCCTCCACTTT. As protein: CASSQDSGFGSPLHF.

This chain uses TRBV1 with TRBJ1-2; the listed D gene, TRBD1, was not tested against the DNA. TRBV1 is annotated as a pseudogene. The CDR3 runs 13 residues. CDR3 sequence reads: CTSSQGGPGGYTF. CDR3 coding DNA: TGCACCAGCAGCCAAGGGGGCCCCGGTGGCTACACCTTC.

This chain uses TRBV5-5 with TRBJ2-7; D might be TRBD1 (5 bases). CDR3 size: 13 residues. Deletions cut 3 bases from V and 5 bases from J, with 12 bases between. Germline V gives CDR1 SGHKS, CDR2 YYEKEE (reference sequence). The CDR3 protein is CASSWSQGNEQYV. The DNA for the CDR3 is TGTGCCAGCAGCTGGTCGCAGGGAAACGAGCAGTACGTC.